The 27 T cell receptor beta chains below come from one sample, sequenced in a study of cytomegalovirus exposure and HLA in healthy donors. Researchers ran the PCR with 60 Vbeta and 13 Jbeta primers. Assay used: immunoSEQ multiplex PCR; TCRdb lists only in-frame clones, some missing. The sample consists of over 250,000 clones, approximately 70% of them appearing once. The specimen sequenced was PBMCs. These receptors were obtained from a female donor in good health and CMV-seronegative.

The chain is built from TRBV7-9 and TRBJ2-7, with unresolved D. CDR3 length: 12 amino acids. Germline V gene lookup returns CDR1 SEHNR and CDR2 FQNEAQ (reference sequence). V was pared by 2 bases and J by 3 bases, with 5 bases between. The CDR3 region has the DNA TGTGCCAGCAGCTTAACTGGCTACGAGCAGTACTTC. Protein product: CASSLTGYEQYF.

The rearrangement links TRBV27 to TRBJ1-5; TRBD1 matches at 8 bases. V dropped 2 bases and J dropped 1; count of bases not matched to a gene: 4. From germline, CDR1 is MNHEY and CDR2 SMNVEV (reference sequence). This CDR3 has 16 amino acids. The CDR3 DNA is TGTGCCAGCAGTTTAACTCAGGGGGCGAGCAATCAGCCCCAGCATTTT. It is translated as CASSLTQGASNQPQHF.

Notes on this clone: A read error may produce the germline difference seen at one junction end. The J gene is TRBJ1-5, the V gene TRBV13; TRBD1 matches at 10 bases. Germline V gene sequence: CDR1 PRHDT, CDR2 FYEKMQ (reference sequence). The length of the CDR3 is 17 residues. CDR3 protein: CAGSFDRGPHSNQPQHF. CDR3 DNA sequence: TGTGCCGGCAGCTTCGACAGGGGGCCTCATAGCAATCAGCCCCAGCATTTT.

The chain uses TRBV19 and TRBJ1-5; D is possibly TRBD1 (5 bases). Looked up from germline, CDR1 is LNHDA and CDR2 is SQIVND (reference sequence). Trimming stripped 0 bases from V and 4 bases from J, with 13 bases between. The CDR3 runs 16 residues. In DNA form, the CDR3 reads TGTGCCAGTAGTATAGAAGGAGGGCGGGGGAATCAGCCCCAGCATTTT. Residues: CASSIEGGRGNQPQHF.

The chain employs TRBV7-9 and TRBJ2-1, with a possible D match to TRBD1 (5 bases). The CDR3 is 14 residues long. V lost 10 bases to trimming and J lost 4 bases, with 17 bases between them. Germline-derived CDR1 and CDR2 are SEHNR and FQNEAQ (reference sequence). CDR3 residues: CATAPQGPYNEQFF. The CDR3 nucleotides read TGTGCCACCGCCCCGCAGGGCCCGTACAATGAGCAGTTCTTC.

The chain recombines TRBV9 with TRBJ2-2, with 7 bases identical to TRBD2. After removal of 0 bases from V and 1 base from J, the junction contained 3 bases not matched to a gene. The CDR3 loop spans 16 amino acids. Per the germline V gene, CDR1 is SGDLS and CDR2 is YYNGEE. CDR3 bases: TGTGCCAGCAGCGTAGACCCTAGCGGGAACACCGGGGAGCTGTTTTTT. Its protein product is CASSVDPSGNTGELFF.

CDR3 protein: CSVGTGSGYEQYF. CDR3 coding DNA: TGCAGCGTCGGGACAGGGTCTGGCTACGAGCAGTACTTC. The J gene is TRBJ2-7, the V gene TRBV29-1; 9 positions agree with TRBD1. Germline CDR1 and CDR2: SQVTM and ANQGSEA. The CDR3 is 13 amino acids. The junction had 6 bases not matched to a gene; V was cut back by 6 bases and J by 3 bases.

A note on this clone: At one end, the junction sequence differs from germline, possibly due to a read error. V is TRBV7-9 and J is TRBJ2-5, with 11 bases fitting TRBD2. This CDR3 is 18 amino acids long. The germline CDR1 and CDR2 sequences are SEHNR and FQNEAQ (reference sequence). CDR3 DNA sequence: TGTTCCAGCAGCTACCGAATAAGGACTAGCGGGTACCAAGAGACCCAGTACTTC. Its translation is CSSSYRIRTSGYQETQYF. Based on the CDR3 plus reference TRBV7-9 and TRBJ2-5, the full variable domain is DTGVSQNPRHKITKRGQNVTFRCDPISEHNRLYWYRQTLGQGPEFLTYFQNEAQLEKSRLLSDRFSAERPKGSFSTLEIQRTEQGDSAMYLCSSSYRIRTSGYQETQYFGPGTRLLVL.

This chain uses TRBV11-2 with TRBJ2-3; 7 positions match TRBD1. The germline gives CDR1 SGHAT, CDR2 FQNNGV. V was clipped by 1 base and J by 5 bases; unmatched bases: 9. The CDR3 sequence is 16 residues long. CDR3 protein: CASSLASTTGLDTQYF. The CDR3 nucleotides are TGTGCCAGCAGCTTAGCTTCAACGACAGGGTTAGATACGCAGTATTTT.

As for this clone: This sample also contains other DNA sequences that code for the same CDR3. The CDR3 DNA follows: TGTGCCAGCAGTTTATCCCGGAACACTGAAGCTTTCTTT. Amino acid sequence: CASSLSRNTEAFF. This chain connects TRBV27 to TRBJ1-1, with D unclear. The V gene's germline CDR1 is MNHEY and CDR2 SMNVEV (reference sequence). The CDR3 consists of 13 residues. With 0 bases removed from V and 1 base from J, the gap between germline ends came to 3 bases.

The chain uses TRBV5-4 and TRBJ1-2, with unresolved D. V was clipped by 4 bases and J by 8 bases, with 15 bases between them. CDR1 is SGHNT and CDR2 is YYREEE in the germline V gene (reference sequence). The CDR3 length is 13 residues. The CDR3 loop reads CASSHQDIWGYTF. In DNA, the CDR3 is TGTGCCAGCAGCCATCAGGATATATGGGGCTACACCTTC. Full variable domain (rest looked up from reference TRBV5-4 and TRBJ1-2): ETGVTQSPTHLIKTRGQQVTLRCSSQSGHNTVSWYQQALGQGPQFIFQYYREEENGRGNFPPRFSGLQFPNYSSELNVNALELDDSALYLCASSHQDIWGYTFGSGTRLTVV.

This chain uses TRBV5-1 with TRBJ2-1, with 7 bases identical to TRBD1. J was trimmed by 8 bases and V by 5 bases; bases with no gene match: 10. CDR1 is SGHRS, CDR2 YFSETQ, per germline. CDR3 length equals 14 residues. CDR3 residues: CASRSAQGWDEQFF. In nucleotides, the CDR3 is TGCGCCAGCAGATCCGCACAGGGGTGGGATGAGCAGTTCTTC.

The chain uses TRBV4-1 and TRBJ2-3; 10 nucleotides align to TRBD2. This CDR3 has 16 residues. J gave up 4 bases and V 2 bases, and 6 bases lay outside the gene matches. Germline V CDR1 and CDR2: MGHRA, YSYEKL. The CDR3 is CASSQPAGGPADTQYF. In DNA, the CDR3 is TGCGCCAGCAGCCAACCAGCGGGAGGGCCAGCAGATACGCAGTATTTT.

This rearrangement joins TRBV5-4 to TRBJ2-1, with TRBD2 identical over 8 bases. The CDR3 runs to 15 residues. Germline-derived CDR1 and CDR2 are SGHNT and YYREEE (reference sequence). V was clipped by 2 bases and J by 3 bases; unmatched bases: 4. CDR3 bases: TGTGCCAGCAGCTTAACTAGCGGCAGCTACAATGAGCAGTTCTTC. Protein: CASSLTSGSYNEQFF. Full variable domain (rest looked up from reference TRBV5-4 and TRBJ2-1): ETGVTQSPTHLIKTRGQQVTLRCSSQSGHNTVSWYQQALGQGPQFIFQYYREEENGRGNFPPRFSGLQFPNYSSELNVNALELDDSALYLCASSLTSGSYNEQFFGPGTRLTVL.

The chain combines TRBV11-3 with TRBJ2-1; possible D gene TRBD1, 5 bases. Germline CDR1 and CDR2: SGHNT and YENEEA. V was clipped by 9 bases and J by 8 bases, with 17 bases between them. This CDR3 is 13 amino acids long. CDR3 DNA sequence: TGTGCCAGTAGAGACAGTTTTACGCATGAGCAGTTCTTC. This translates into CASRDSFTHEQFF.

With respect to this clone: At one boundary the junction diverges from the germline segment, which might be a read error. Other nucleotide sequences from this sample produce the same CDR3. The chain has TRBV11-2 and TRBJ1-6; no firm D call. This CDR3 is built from 13 residues. The germline CDR1 and CDR2 sequences are SGHAT and FQNNGV. This CDR3 reads CASSADLNSPLHF. The CDR3 DNA is TGTGCCAGCAGCGCAGACTTGAATTCCCCCCTCCACTTT.

The chain links TRBV27 to TRBJ2-7; no reliable D call. The CDR3 runs 15 residues. CDR1 MNHEY and CDR2 SMNVEV come from the germline V gene (reference sequence). V gave up 6 bases and J gave up 4 bases, with 19 bases separating them. The CDR3 bases are TGTGCCAGCAGCTTTGCTACGGTATCCCTATACGAGCAGTACTTC. Its protein product is CASSFATVSLYEQYF.

This clone showed up just a few times. The CDR3 is CASSLRGPGNTIYF. Written as DNA, the CDR3 is TGTGCCAGCAGCTTGAGGGGGCCTGGAAACACCATATATTTT. This chain connects TRBV11-3 to TRBJ1-3, with TRBD1 matching 7 bases. The CDR3 has 14 amino acids. Trimming at V came to 3 bases and at J to 2 bases, leaving 1 base not matched to a gene. Germline V lookup: CDR1 SGHNT, CDR2 YENEEA.

This clone was recorded only once. This chain connects TRBV30 to TRBJ1-2; a weak D match, TRBD1 (6 bases). Trimming stripped 3 bases from V and 0 bases from J, with 14 bases between. This CDR3 spans 15 amino acids. In germline, CDR1 is GTSNPN, CDR2 SVGIG (reference sequence). CDR3 sequence (DNA): TGTGCCTGGAGGGGTGGGCGACAGGCTAACTATGGCTACACCTTC. It yields the protein CAWRGGRQANYGYTF.

In this sample, this clone turned up a few times. The rearrangement links TRBV2 to TRBJ2-7; D perhaps matches TRBD2 (6 bases). This CDR3 has 13 residues. V was cut by 6 bases and J by 3 bases, with 12 bases left in between. Germline V gene lookup returns CDR1 SNHLY and CDR2 FYNNEI. Written as DNA, the CDR3 is TGTGCCAGCAGAAGGGACTCCATCTACGAGCAGTACTTC. Protein: CASRRDSIYEQYF.

The V call is TRBV27, the J call TRBJ1-4, with D hard to call. The CDR3 runs to 14 residues. V lost 4 bases to trimming and J lost 3 bases, with 9 bases between them. Germline V gene lookup returns CDR1 MNHEY and CDR2 SMNVEV (reference sequence). The CDR3 DNA follows: TGTGCCAGCAGTTCCGGACTACCTAATGAAAAACTGTTTTTT. Amino acids: CASSSGLPNEKLFF.

This clone was counted only a few times. The junction shows a germline mismatch at one end, possibly a read error. The CDR3 nucleotides are TGTTCCAGCAGCTTTCGGACTAGCGGGAGTGGTGACGAGCAGTACTTC. It is translated as CSSSFRTSGSGDEQYF. The V gene is TRBV7-9, the J gene TRBJ2-7; 13 nucleotides align to TRBD2. This CDR3 is built from 16 residues. Germline V CDR1 and CDR2: SEHNR, FQNEAQ (reference sequence).

This clone came up once. In nucleotides, the CDR3 is TGTGCCAGCTCACCACCCGACAGGTTTGGCGAGCAGTACTTC. Protein sequence: CASSPPDRFGEQYF. This chain connects TRBV18 to TRBJ2-7, with D possibly TRBD1 on 6 matching bases. CDR3 length: 14 amino acids. The ends were cut back, 0 bases at V and 6 bases at J, with 12 bases in the middle. CDR1 and CDR2 (germline): KGHSH, LQKENI.

V usage is TRBV11-3 and J usage is TRBJ2-1; 9 nucleotides match TRBD2. V was clipped by 1 base and J by 9 bases; unmatched bases: 10. Germline V gives CDR1 SGHNT, CDR2 YENEEA. The CDR3 runs to 16 residues. The CDR3 region has the DNA TGTGCCAGCAGCTTAGTTGGCGGGAGGGCCTCGGGTGAGCAGTTCTTC. This sequence encodes CASSLVGGRASGEQFF. Full variable domain (remainder filled in from reference TRBV11-3 and TRBJ2-1): EAGVVQSPRYKIIEKKQPVAFWCNPISGHNTLYWYLQNLGQGPELLIRYENEEAVDDSQLPKDRFSAERLKGVDSTLKIQPAELGDSAVYLCASSLVGGRASGEQFFGPGTRLTVL.

This clone showed up just a few times. The junction differs from germline at one of its ends, possibly a read error. This chain connects TRBV7-9 to TRBJ2-1; tentative D call: TRBD1 (5 bases). The germline gives CDR1 SEHNR, CDR2 FQNEAQ (reference sequence). The CDR3 extends over 15 amino acids. This CDR3 is CSSSLGAGFDNEQFF. The CDR3 bases are TGTTCCAGCAGCTTAGGGGCAGGTTTCGACAATGAGCAGTTCTTC. The full variable domain, with the rest looked up from reference TRBV7-9 and TRBJ2-1, is DTGVSQNPRHKITKRGQNVTFRCDPISEHNRLYWYRQTLGQGPEFLTYFQNEAQLEKSRLLSDRFSAERPKGSFSTLEIQRTEQGDSAMYLCSSSLGAGFDNEQFFGPGTRLTVL.

The genes are TRBV5-8 and TRBJ2-5; 9 bases align to TRBD2. Trimming removed 0 bases from V and 5 bases from J; junction bases left unmatched: 5. The germline gives CDR1 SGHTS, CDR2 YDEGEE. The CDR3 runs 15 residues. CDR3 in DNA: TGTGCCAGCAGCTTGGGCGGGAGGGCCGCGGAGACCCAGTACTTC. It specifies CASSLGGRAAETQYF.

The chain recombines TRBV4-1 with TRBJ1-2; 7 bases agree with TRBD1. With 0 bases clipped from V and 4 bases from J, the junction kept 5 bases outside the gene matches. Germline V gene sequence: CDR1 MGHRA, CDR2 YSYEKL. The length of the CDR3 is 15 residues. The CDR3 sequence is CASSQEGTARYGYTF. CDR3 bases: TGCGCCAGCAGCCAAGAGGGGACAGCCCGCTATGGCTACACCTTC.